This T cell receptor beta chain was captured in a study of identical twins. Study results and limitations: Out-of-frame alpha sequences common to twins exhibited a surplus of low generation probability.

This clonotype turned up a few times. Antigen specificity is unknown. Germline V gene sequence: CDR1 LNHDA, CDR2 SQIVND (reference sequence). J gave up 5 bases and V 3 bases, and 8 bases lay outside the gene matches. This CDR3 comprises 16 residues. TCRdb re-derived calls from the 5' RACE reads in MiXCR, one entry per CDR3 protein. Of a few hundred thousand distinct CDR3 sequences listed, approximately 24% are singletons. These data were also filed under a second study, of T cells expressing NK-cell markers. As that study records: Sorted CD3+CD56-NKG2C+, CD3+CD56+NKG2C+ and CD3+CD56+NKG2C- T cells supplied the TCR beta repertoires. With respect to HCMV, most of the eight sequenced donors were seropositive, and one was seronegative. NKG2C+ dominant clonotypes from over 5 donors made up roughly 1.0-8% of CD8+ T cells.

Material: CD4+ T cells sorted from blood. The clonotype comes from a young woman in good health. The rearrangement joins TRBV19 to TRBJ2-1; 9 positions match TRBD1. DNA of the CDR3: TGTGCCAGTAGTATCTCCCGGGACAGGGCACACAATGAGCAGTTCTTC. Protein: CASSISRDRAHNEQFF.